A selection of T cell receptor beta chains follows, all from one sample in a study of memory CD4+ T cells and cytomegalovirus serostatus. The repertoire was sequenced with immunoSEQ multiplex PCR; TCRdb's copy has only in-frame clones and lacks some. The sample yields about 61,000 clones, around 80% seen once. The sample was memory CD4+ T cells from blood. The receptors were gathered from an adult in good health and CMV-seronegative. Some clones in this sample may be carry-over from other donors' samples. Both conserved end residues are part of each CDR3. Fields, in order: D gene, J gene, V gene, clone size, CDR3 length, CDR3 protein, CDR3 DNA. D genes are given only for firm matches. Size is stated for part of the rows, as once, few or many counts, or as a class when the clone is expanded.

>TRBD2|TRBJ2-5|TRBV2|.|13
CASKLGGGETQYF
TGTGCCAGCAAGTTGGGGGGGGGAGAGACCCAGTACTTC
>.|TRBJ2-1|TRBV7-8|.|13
CASSHGTYNEQFF
TGTGCCAGCAGCCACGGGACCTACAATGAGCAGTTCTTC
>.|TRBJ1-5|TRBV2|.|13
CASTTSGAEPQHF
TGTGCCAGCACTACCTCAGGGGCCGAGCCCCAGCATTTT
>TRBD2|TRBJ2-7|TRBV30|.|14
CAWSVDGGAYEQYF
TGTGCCTGGAGTGTAGACGGGGGGGCCTACGAGCAGTACTTC
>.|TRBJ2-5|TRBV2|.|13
CASRGLRGETQYF
TGTGCCAGCAGGGGTCTCCGCGGAGAGACCCAGTACTTC
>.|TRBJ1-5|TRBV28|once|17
CASSLRVGAYSNQPQHF
TGTGCCAGCAGTTTGAGGGTTGGGGCTTATAGCAATCAGCCCCAGCATTTT
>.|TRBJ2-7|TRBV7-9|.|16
CASSLKGGDGPYEQYF
TGTGCCAGCAGCTTGAAAGGTGGGGACGGACCCTACGAGCAGTACTTC
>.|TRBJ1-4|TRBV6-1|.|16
CASSEVRAGVNEKLFF
TGTGCCAGCAGTGAAGTTAGGGCAGGGGTTAATGAAAAACTGTTTTTT
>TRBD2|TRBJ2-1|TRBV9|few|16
CASSASLGTTYNEQFF
TGTGCCAGCAGCGCGAGCTTGGGGACTACCTACAATGAGCAGTTCTTC
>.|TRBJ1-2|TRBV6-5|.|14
CASSRDLGNYGYTF
TGTGCCAGCAGTCGCGATTTGGGAAACTATGGCTACACCTTC
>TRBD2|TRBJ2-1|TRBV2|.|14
CASAGLAGIHEQFF
TGTGCCAGCGCCGGACTAGCGGGAATCCATGAGCAGTTCTTC
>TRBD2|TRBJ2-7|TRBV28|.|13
CASRPGLGSEQYF
TGTGCCAGCAGACCTGGACTAGGATCCGAGCAGTACTTC
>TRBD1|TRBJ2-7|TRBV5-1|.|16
CASSLVPDLQGVEQYF
TGCGCCAGCAGCTTGGTGCCTGACCTACAGGGGGTCGAGCAGTACTTC
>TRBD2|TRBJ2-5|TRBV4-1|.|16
CASSQDPPGGRETQYF
TGCGCCAGCAGCCAAGATCCGCCGGGGGGGCGGGAGACCCAGTACTTC
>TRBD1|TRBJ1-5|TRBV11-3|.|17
CASNSAGGGTVAQPQHF
TGTGCCAGCAACTCGGCTGGGGGGGGGACAGTGGCCCAGCCCCAGCATTTT
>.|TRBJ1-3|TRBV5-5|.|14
CASNRHPSGNTIYF
TGTGCCAGCAACCGACACCCCTCTGGAAACACCATATATTTT
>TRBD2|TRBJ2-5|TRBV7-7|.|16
CASRPHSGGALETQYF
TGTGCTAGCAGACCCCATAGCGGGGGGGCTCTGGAGACCCAGTACTTC
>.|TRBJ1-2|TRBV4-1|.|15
CASSPLQGSGYGYTF
TGCGCCAGCAGCCCGCTACAGGGTTCCGGCTATGGCTACACCTTC
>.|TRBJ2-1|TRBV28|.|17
CASSLVRTRVRENEQFF
TGTGCCAGCAGTTTAGTCCGGACAAGGGTTCGGGAGAATGAGCAGTTCTTC
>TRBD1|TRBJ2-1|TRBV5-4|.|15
CASSLGQGPYNEQFF
TGTGCCAGCAGCTTGGGACAGGGACCCTACAATGAGCAGTTCTTC
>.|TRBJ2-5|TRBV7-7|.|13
CASSRDRMETQYF
TGTGCTAGCAGTCGAGACAGGATGGAGACCCAGTACTTC
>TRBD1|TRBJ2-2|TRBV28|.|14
CASRTGARTGELFF
TGTGCCAGCAGAACAGGGGCGAGGACCGGGGAGCTGTTTTTT
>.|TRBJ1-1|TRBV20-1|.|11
CSAKTWGGAFF
TGCAGTGCTAAGACGTGGGGAGGAGCTTTCTTT
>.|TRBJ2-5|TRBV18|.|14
CASSPGQGTETQYF
TGTGCCAGCTCACCGGGTCAGGGAACAGAGACCCAGTACTTC
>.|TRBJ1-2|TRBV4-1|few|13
CASSQDPNYGYTF
TGCGCCAGCAGCCAAGACCCTAACTATGGCTACACCTTC
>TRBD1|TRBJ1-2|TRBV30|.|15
CAWRARGLGFYGYTF
TGTGCCTGGAGGGCTAGGGGGCTGGGCTTCTATGGCTACACCTTC
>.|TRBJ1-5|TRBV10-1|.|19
CARYPIDHHSWDNNQPQHF
TGCGCCAGGTACCCAATAGATCATCATTCTTGGGATAACAATCAGCCCCAGCATTTT
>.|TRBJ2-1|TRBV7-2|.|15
CASSPGNSPYNEQFF
TGTGCCAGCAGCCCAGGCAACAGCCCCTACAATGAGCAGTTCTTC
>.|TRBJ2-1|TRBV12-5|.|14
CASGTGSSYNEQFF
TGTGCTAGTGGTACGGGTAGCTCCTACAATGAGCAGTTCTTC
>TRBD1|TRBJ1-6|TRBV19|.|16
CASSIGQGAWNSPLHF
TGTGCCAGTAGTATAGGGCAGGGGGCATGGAATTCACCCCTCCACTTT
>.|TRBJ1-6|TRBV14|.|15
CASSQDWGGLSPLHF
TGTGCCAGCAGCCAAGATTGGGGGGGCCTTTCACCCCTCCACTTT
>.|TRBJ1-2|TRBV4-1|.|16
CASSQGDGGSSYGYTF
TGCGCCAGCAGCCAAGGGGACGGAGGCTCTTCTTATGGCTACACCTTC
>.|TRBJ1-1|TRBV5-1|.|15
CASSLEPPGNTEAFF
TGCGCCAGCAGCTTGGAGCCTCCGGGAAACACTGAAGCTTTCTTT
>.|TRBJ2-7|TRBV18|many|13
CASSPGAFYEQYF
TGTGCCAGCTCACCGGGAGCCTTCTACGAGCAGTACTTC
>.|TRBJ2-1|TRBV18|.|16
CASSPPPGGVENEQFF
TGTGCCAGCTCACCACCGCCCGGTGGGGTCGAAAATGAGCAGTTCTTC